Sequencing of this T cell receptor (beta chain) was carried out in a study of post-analysis software for immune sequencing data. Study-wide background: Several disease courses (relapsing-remitting, secondary progressive and progressive-relapsing) of multiple sclerosis were included. Regarding the study as a whole: Those with multiple sclerosis, the patient group, showed significantly lower normalized Chao1 diversity than controls. Patients showed TRBV5-6, TRBV5-1 and TRBV20-1 among several TRBV segments more frequent than in controls. Analysis by F measure revealed that same-batch samples clustered strongly together.

The germline V gene has CDR1 SGDLS and CDR2 YYNGEE. The J segment lost 9 bases and the V segment lost 3 bases, leaving 8 bases of the junction unmatched. The CDR3 is 15 amino acids. Prepared TCR beta cDNA libraries contained unique molecular identifiers. From the PCR reads, TCRdb called clonotypes with MiXCR, one entry per CDR3 protein. The sample has under 200,000 distinct CDR3 sequences, over 25% seen once. At least ten counts were recorded for this clonotype. Its specificity is unknown. The sequence derives from a girl aged 2-17 years with multiple sclerosis. The V call is TRBV9, the J call TRBJ2-1; 11 bases are a match to TRBD2. Material for sequencing was blood. In DNA, the CDR3 is TGTGCCAGCAGCGCACAATCCGGGACTAGCGGTGAGCAGTTCTTC. Protein sequence: CASSAQSGTSGEQFF.